This TCR beta chain was captured in a study of beta chain features in type 1 diabetes. CDR1 KGHSH and CDR2 LQKENI come from the germline V gene. CDR3 size: 14 residues. Trimming took off 2 bases at V and 6 bases at J, with 10 bases between the two ends. Study-wide points: Researchers reported that naive, central memory and Treg TCRB repertoires appeared more similar in patients than in healthy donors. Shorter templates may be favored by PCR, equally so in patients and controls.

The isolated RNA, all of it, was reverse transcribed, so expressed TCRB transcripts were what got sequenced. Assay used: immunoSEQ multiplex PCR; TCRdb lists only in-frame clones, some missing. The table lists about 230,000 clones, 9% to 10% of them singletons. To note about this clone: What it recognizes is unknown.

Naive, central memory, regulatory and stem cell-like memory cells within the CD4+ compartment were sorted using CD45RO/CCR7/CD25/CD127/CD95/CD27. The specimen sequenced was naive CD4+ T cells from blood. The rearrangement links TRBV18 to TRBJ2-2, with a tentative D call TRBD2 (5 bases). This sequence originates from a woman between 18 and 29 years old in good health. The chain's CDR3 is CASSPAKGAGELFF. CDR3 sequence (DNA): TGTGCCAGCTCACCAGCAAAGGGAGCCGGGGAGCTGTTTTTT.